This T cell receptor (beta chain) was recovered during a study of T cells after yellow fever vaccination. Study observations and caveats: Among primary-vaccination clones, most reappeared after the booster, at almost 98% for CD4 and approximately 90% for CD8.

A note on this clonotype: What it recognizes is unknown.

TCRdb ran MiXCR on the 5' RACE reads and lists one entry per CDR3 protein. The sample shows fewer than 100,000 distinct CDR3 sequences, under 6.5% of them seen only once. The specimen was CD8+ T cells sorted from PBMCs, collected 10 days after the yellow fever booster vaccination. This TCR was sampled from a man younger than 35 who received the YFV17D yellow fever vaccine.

The chain's CDR3 is CASSERGHADTQYF. Here the CDR3 DNA reads TGTGCCAGCAGTGAGAGGGGCCACGCAGATACGCAGTATTTT. This chain links TRBV2 with TRBJ2-3, with D perhaps being TRBD1 or TRBD2 (5 bases each). The CDR3 is 14 amino acids. Germline assignment: CDR1 SNHLY and CDR2 FYNNEI. Trimming stripped 3 bases from V and 4 bases from J, with 11 bases between.